This T cell receptor (beta chain) was recovered during a study of memory CD4+ T cells and cytomegalovirus serostatus. Broader study findings: A US-trained random forest predicted CMV serostatus with median AUC around 0.91.

The sort gate was single viable CD3+CD4+CD8-CD45RO+ cells for memory CD4+ T cells. Positive selection with CD4 microbeads enriched total CD4+ T cells. In regard to this clone: Antigen specificity is unknown.

Deletions cut 5 bases from V and 5 bases from J, with 9 bases between. The length of the CDR3 is 12 residues. The germline V gene has CDR1 SEHNR and CDR2 FQNEAQ (reference sequence). Data came from immunoSEQ multiplex PCR; TCRdb stores just in-frame clones and leaves some out. Of about 54,000 clones in the sample, about three quarters were seen once. The chain is built from TRBV7-9 and TRBJ1-2; D ambiguous. Sequencing was carried out using memory CD4+ T cells from blood. The clonotype comes from an adult in good health and CMV-seropositive. CDR3 sequence: CASSIWAYGYTF. Here the CDR3 DNA reads TGTGCCAGCAGCATATGGGCGTATGGCTACACCTTC.